Listed below are T cell receptor beta chains from one sample, sequenced in a study of blood T cell repertoires in COVID-19. The data were produced by immunoSEQ multiplex PCR, yet TCRdb's version contains in-frame clones alone and is incomplete. The table shows roughly 62,000 clones, with approximately 88% occurring only once. Input material: peripheral blood. The receptor set was obtained from a man younger than 45 with COVID-19, enrolled during active disease. Each CDR3 is given with its conserved first and last residue. The D gene is left open where the match is weak. Rows give clone size only sometimes, using once, few, many, or a class for an expanded clone.

abundance: NA
len: 14
j_gene: TRBJ1-2
v_gene: TRBV24-1
d_gene: NA
CDR3nt: TGTGCCACCAGTGATTGGGGCAGTATGGGCGGCTACACCTTC
CDR3aa: CATSDWGSMGGYTF

abundance: NA
len: 13
j_gene: TRBJ2-2
v_gene: TRBV12-3/TRBV12-4
d_gene: NA
CDR3nt: TGTGCCGGCAGCACCCGACAAGCCGGGGAGCTGTTTTTT
CDR3aa: CAGSTRQAGELFF

abundance: NA
len: 16
j_gene: TRBJ2-1
v_gene: TRBV4-1
d_gene: TRBD1
CDR3nt: TGCGCCAGCAGCCAAGATCCGGGACAGGGGTCAAATGAGCAGTTCTTC
CDR3aa: CASSQDPGQGSNEQFF

abundance: NA
len: 15
j_gene: TRBJ1-6
v_gene: TRBV7-8
d_gene: TRBD1
CDR3nt: TGTGCCAGCAGACCTGAGGGGACAGGAAATTCACCCCTCCACTTT
CDR3aa: CASRPEGTGNSPLHF

abundance: NA
len: 15
j_gene: TRBJ1-4
v_gene: TRBV6-5
d_gene: NA
CDR3nt: TGTGCCAGCGGCTATTCCGGGACATCTAATGAAAAACTGTTTTTT
CDR3aa: CASGYSGTSNEKLFF

abundance: few
len: 12
j_gene: TRBJ1-5
v_gene: TRBV12-3/TRBV12-4
d_gene: NA
CDR3nt: TGTGCCAGCAGTTTGCTAAATCAGCCCCAGCATTTT
CDR3aa: CASSLLNQPQHF

abundance: NA
len: 13
j_gene: TRBJ1-1
v_gene: TRBV12-3/TRBV12-4
d_gene: NA
CDR3nt: TGTGCCAACAGGGTTCAACAGAACACTGAAGCTTTCTTT
CDR3aa: CANRVQQNTEAFF

abundance: NA
len: 13
j_gene: TRBJ1-5
v_gene: TRBV15
d_gene: TRBD1
CDR3nt: TGTGCCACCCAGGACAGGGTGGATCAGCCCCAGCATTTT
CDR3aa: CATQDRVDQPQHF

abundance: NA
len: 14
j_gene: TRBJ1-1
v_gene: TRBV19
d_gene: TRBD1
CDR3nt: TGTGCCAGTACCTCGGGACAGGGGAACACTGAAGCTTTCTTT
CDR3aa: CASTSGQGNTEAFF

abundance: NA
len: 14
j_gene: TRBJ1-2
v_gene: TRBV28
d_gene: NA
CDR3nt: TGTGCCAGCCACCGGGGGGGCGAAATCTATGGCTACACCTTC
CDR3aa: CASHRGGEIYGYTF

abundance: NA
len: 12
j_gene: TRBJ1-2
v_gene: TRBV27
d_gene: TRBD1
CDR3nt: TGTGCCAGCTGGGACAGGGGGAATGGCTACACCTTC
CDR3aa: CASWDRGNGYTF

abundance: NA
len: 15
j_gene: TRBJ2-5
v_gene: TRBV27
d_gene: NA
CDR3nt: TGTGCCAGCAGTCCAACAACGGGTCCGCTGGAGACCCAGTACTTC
CDR3aa: CASSPTTGPLETQYF

abundance: NA
len: 18
j_gene: TRBJ2-3
v_gene: TRBV4-2
d_gene: TRBD1
CDR3nt: TGTGCCAGCAGCCAAGATCTTGGCAGGGGGCTTAGCACAGATACGCAGTATTTT
CDR3aa: CASSQDLGRGLSTDTQYF

abundance: NA
len: 20
j_gene: TRBJ2-3
v_gene: TRBV7-7
d_gene: TRBD2
CDR3nt: TGTGCTAGCAGCTTGCACGTTACTTCTAGCGGGACCACGGGGACAGATACGCAGTATTTT
CDR3aa: CASSLHVTSSGTTGTDTQYF

abundance: NA
len: 15
j_gene: TRBJ1-5
v_gene: TRBV20-1
d_gene: NA
CDR3nt: TGCAGTGCTAGTTCCAGTGCCCTGGTATATCAGCCCCAGCATTTT
CDR3aa: CSASSSALVYQPQHF

abundance: few
len: 13
j_gene: TRBJ2-7
v_gene: TRBV19
d_gene: NA
CDR3nt: TGTGCCAGTAGTACAGGGTTAGAAGGCGAGCAGTACTTC
CDR3aa: CASSTGLEGEQYF

abundance: NA
len: 16
j_gene: TRBJ2-1
v_gene: TRBV18
d_gene: NA
CDR3nt: TGTGCCAGCTCACCACCGTTCGGGATGGCTATAAATGAGCAGTTCTTC
CDR3aa: CASSPPFGMAINEQFF